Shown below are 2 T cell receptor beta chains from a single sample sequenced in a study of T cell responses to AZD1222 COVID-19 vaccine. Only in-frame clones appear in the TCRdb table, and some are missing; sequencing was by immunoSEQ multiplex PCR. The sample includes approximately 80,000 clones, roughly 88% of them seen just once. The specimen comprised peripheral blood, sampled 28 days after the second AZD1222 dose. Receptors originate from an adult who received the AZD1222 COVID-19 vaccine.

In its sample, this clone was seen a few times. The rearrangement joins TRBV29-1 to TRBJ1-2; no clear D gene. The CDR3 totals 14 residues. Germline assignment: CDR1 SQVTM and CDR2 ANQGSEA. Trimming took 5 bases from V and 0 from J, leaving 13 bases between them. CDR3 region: CSVSGVSTNYGYTF. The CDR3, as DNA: TGCAGCGTTAGTGGGGTATCGACTAACTATGGCTACACCTTC.

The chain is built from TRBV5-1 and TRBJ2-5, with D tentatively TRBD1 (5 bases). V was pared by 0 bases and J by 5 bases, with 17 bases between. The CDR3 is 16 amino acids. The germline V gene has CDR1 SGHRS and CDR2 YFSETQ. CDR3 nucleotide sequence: TGCGCCAGCAGCTTGGCCAGTCAGGGCTTCGGTGAGACCCAGTACTTC. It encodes CASSLASQGFGETQYF.